This entry describes one T cell receptor (beta chain). The data were taken from a study of blood T cell repertoires in COVID-19. Looking at the study overall: The United States, Italy and Spain were the sources of the acute and convalescent COVID-19 samples. T cells, B-cell-depleted T cells, or PBMCs supplied cDNA or gDNA.

V shed 1 base and J 0 bases; nucleotides not matched to a gene: 2. The CDR3 sequence is 17 residues long. From germline, CDR1 is SGHVS and CDR2 FQNEAQ. Researchers sorted participants into cohorts using their self-reported clinical history. TCRdb keeps only in-frame clones here, not all; method: immunoSEQ multiplex PCR. The sample lists under 200,000 clones; 82% were seen once. The V gene is TRBV7-8, the J gene TRBJ2-7; 14 bases are shared with TRBD2. The source is a man aged 55 to 69 who had recovered from COVID-19. Sequenced sample: PBMCs or T cells enriched from blood (not recorded which). CDR3 DNA: TGTGCCAGCAGCTTAGGGGGGACTAGCGGGAGCTCCTACGAGCAGTACTTC. Amino acids: CASSLGGTSGSSYEQYF.